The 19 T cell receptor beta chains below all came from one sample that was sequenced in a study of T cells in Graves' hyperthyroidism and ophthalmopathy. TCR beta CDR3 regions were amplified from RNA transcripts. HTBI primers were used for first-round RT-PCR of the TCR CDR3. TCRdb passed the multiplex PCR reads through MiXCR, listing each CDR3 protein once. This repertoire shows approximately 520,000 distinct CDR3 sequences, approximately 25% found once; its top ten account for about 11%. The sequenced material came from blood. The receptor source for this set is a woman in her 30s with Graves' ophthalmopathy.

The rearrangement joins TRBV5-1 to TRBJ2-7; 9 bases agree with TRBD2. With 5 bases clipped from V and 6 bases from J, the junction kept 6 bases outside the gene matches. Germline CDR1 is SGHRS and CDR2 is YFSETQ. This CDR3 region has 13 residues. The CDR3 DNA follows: TGCGCCAGCAGTGGCGGGGGGGCGAGCGAGCAGTACTTC. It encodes CASSGGGASEQYF. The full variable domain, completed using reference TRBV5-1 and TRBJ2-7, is KAGVTQTPRYLIKTRGQQVTLSCSPISGHRSVSWYQQTPGQGLQFLFEYFSETQRNKGNFPGRFSGRQFSNSRSEMNVSTLELGDSALYLCASSGGGASEQYFGPGTRLTVT.

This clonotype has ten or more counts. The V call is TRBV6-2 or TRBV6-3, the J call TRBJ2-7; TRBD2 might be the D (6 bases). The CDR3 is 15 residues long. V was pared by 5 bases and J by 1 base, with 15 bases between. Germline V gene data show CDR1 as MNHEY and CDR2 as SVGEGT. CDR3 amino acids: CASSRAGSGSYEQYF. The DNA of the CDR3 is TGTGCCAGCAGTCGGGCTGGGAGCGGGTCCTACGAGCAGTACTTC.

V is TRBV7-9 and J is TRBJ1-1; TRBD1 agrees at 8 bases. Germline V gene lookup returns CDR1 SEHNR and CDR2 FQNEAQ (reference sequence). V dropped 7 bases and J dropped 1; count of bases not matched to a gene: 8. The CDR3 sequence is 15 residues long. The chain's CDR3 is CASKAPGQGNTEAFF. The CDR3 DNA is TGTGCCAGCAAAGCCCCTGGACAGGGGAACACTGAAGCTTTCTTT.

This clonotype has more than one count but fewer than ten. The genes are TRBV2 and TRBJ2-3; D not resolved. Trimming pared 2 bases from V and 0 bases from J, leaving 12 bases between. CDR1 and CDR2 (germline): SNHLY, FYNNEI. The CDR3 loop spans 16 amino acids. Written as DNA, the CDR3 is TGTGCCAGCAGTGAAAGGTCGGCGGTGAGCACAGATACGCAGTATTTT. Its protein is CASSERSAVSTDTQYF.

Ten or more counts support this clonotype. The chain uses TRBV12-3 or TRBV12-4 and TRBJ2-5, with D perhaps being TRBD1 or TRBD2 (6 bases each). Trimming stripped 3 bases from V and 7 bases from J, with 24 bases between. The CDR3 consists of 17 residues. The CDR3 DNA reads TGTGCCAGCAGTTTGGGATCGACACCCGGGGGCGAGTGGACCCAGTACTTC. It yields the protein CASSLGSTPGGEWTQYF.

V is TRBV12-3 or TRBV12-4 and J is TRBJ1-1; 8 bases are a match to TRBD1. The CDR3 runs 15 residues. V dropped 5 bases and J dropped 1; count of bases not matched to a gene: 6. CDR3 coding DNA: TGTGCCAGCAGTCCTATGGACAGGGAGAACACTGAAGCTTTCTTT. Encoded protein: CASSPMDRENTEAFF.

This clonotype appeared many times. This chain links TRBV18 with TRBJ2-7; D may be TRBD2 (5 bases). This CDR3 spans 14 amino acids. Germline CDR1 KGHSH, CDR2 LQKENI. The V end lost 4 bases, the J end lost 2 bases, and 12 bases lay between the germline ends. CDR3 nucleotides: TGTGCCAGCTCACAAGGACTGCCTACCTACGAGCAGTACTTC. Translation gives CASSQGLPTYEQYF. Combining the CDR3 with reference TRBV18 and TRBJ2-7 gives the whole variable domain NAGVMQNPRHLVRRRGQEARLRCSPMKGHSHVYWYRQLPEEGLKFMVYLQKENIIDESGMPKERFSAEFPKEGPSILRIQQVVRGDSAAYFCASSQGLPTYEQYFGPGTRLTVT.

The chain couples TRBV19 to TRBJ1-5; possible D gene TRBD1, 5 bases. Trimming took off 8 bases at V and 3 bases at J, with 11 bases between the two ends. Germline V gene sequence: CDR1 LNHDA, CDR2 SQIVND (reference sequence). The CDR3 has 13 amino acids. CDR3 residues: CASSGTDNQPQHF. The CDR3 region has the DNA TGTGCCAGTTCCGGGACTGACAATCAGCCCCAGCATTTT.

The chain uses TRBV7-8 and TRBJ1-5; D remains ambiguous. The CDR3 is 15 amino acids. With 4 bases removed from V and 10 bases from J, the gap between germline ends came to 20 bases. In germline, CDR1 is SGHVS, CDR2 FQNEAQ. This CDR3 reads CASSYLADGLNPQHF. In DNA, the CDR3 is TGTGCCAGCAGCTACCTTGCCGACGGCCTAAACCCCCAGCATTTT.

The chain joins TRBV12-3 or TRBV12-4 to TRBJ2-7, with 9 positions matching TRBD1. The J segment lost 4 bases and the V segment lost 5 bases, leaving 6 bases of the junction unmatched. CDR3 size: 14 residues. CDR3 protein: CASSTPGQGYEQYF. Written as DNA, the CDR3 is TGTGCCAGCAGTACCCCGGGACAGGGTTACGAGCAGTACTTC.

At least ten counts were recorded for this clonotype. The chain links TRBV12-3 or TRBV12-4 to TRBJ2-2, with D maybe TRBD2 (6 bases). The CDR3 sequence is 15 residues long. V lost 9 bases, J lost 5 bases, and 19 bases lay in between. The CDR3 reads CASRSWGEETGELFF. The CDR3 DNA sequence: TGTGCCAGTAGATCCTGGGGGGAAGAAACCGGGGAGCTGTTTTTT.

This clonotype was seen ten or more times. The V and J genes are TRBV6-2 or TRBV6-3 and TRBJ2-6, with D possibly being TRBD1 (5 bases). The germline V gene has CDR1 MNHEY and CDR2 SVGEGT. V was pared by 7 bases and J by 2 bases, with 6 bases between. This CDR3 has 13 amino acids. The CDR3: CASIRAGANVLTF. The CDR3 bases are TGTGCCAGCATCAGGGCTGGGGCCAACGTCCTGACTTTC.

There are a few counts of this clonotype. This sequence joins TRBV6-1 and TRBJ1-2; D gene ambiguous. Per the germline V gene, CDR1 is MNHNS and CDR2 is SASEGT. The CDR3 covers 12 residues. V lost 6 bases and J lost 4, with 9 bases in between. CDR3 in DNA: TGTGCCAGCAGCGACCGTGTCTATGGCTACACCTTC. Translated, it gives CASSDRVYGYTF.

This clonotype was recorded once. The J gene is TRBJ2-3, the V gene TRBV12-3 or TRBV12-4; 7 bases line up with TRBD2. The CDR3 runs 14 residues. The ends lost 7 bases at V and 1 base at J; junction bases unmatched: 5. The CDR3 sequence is CASISGRGTDTQYF. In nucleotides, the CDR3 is TGTGCCAGCATCTCAGGGAGGGGCACAGATACGCAGTATTTT.

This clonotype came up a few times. CDR3 in DNA: TGTGCCAGCTGGAAAAAAGGGGGCGCGGGCACTGAAGCTTTCTTT. Translating it yields CASWKKGGAGTEAFF. This chain uses TRBV11-2 with TRBJ1-1, with 7 nucleotides matching TRBD1. V lost 8 bases, J lost 4 bases, and 13 bases stayed unmatched. The CDR3 runs 15 residues. Germline values: CDR1 SGHAT, CDR2 FQNNGV.

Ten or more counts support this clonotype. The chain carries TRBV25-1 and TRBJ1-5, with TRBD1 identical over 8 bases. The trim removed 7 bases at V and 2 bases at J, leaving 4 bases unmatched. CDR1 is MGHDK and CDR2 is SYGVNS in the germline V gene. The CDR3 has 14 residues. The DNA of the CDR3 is TGTGCCAGCACCGGACAGGGCGGCAATCAGCCCCAGCATTTT. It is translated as CASTGQGGNQPQHF.

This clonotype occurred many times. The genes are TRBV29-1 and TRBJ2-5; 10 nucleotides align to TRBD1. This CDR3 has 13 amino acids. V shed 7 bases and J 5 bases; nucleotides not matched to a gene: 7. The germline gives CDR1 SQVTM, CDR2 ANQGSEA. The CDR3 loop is CSDWTGGAETQYF. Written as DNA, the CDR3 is TGCAGCGATTGGACAGGGGGAGCCGAGACCCAGTACTTC. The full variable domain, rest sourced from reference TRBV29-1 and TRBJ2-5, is SAVISQKPSRDICQRGTSLTIQCQVDSQVTMMFWYRQQPGQSLTLIATANQGSEATYESGFVIDKFPISRPNLTFSTLTVSNMSPEDSSIYLCSDWTGGAETQYFGPGTRLLVL.

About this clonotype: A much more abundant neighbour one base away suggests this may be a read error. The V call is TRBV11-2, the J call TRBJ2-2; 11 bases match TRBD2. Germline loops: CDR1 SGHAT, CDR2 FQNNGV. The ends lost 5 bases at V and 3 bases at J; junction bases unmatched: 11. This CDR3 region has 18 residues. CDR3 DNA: TGTGCCAGCAGCCATCACGCCACTAGCGGGAGATACACCGGGGAGCTGTTTTTT. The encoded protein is CASSHHATSGRYTGELFF.

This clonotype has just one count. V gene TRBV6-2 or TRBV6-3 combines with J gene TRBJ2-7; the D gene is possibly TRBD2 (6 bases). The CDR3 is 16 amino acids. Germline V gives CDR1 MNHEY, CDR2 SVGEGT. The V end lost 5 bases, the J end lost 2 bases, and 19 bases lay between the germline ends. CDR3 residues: CASSLPSRGWTYEQYF. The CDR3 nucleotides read TGTGCCAGCAGTCTGCCAAGCCGGGGGTGGACCTACGAGCAGTACTTC.